The 4 T cell receptor beta chains in this list originate from one sample, sequenced in a study of shared clonotypes between healthy human individuals. Repertoires were generated with immunoSEQ multiplex PCR, while TCRdb's copy carries only in-frame clones and drops some. The data contain over a million clones, about four fifths of them singletons. The material sequenced was memory CD4+ T cells from PBMCs. Subset denoted: CD45RA-negative fraction. These receptors were collected from a man between 18 and 29 years old in good health. Some clones in this sample may be carry-over from other donors' samples.

The CDR3 spells CASSDPPGQGNYGYTF. The CDR3 DNA sequence: TGTGCCAGCAGTGATCCACCGGGACAGGGGAACTATGGCTACACCTTC. The chain couples TRBV6-1 to TRBJ1-2; 10 bases match TRBD1. V shed 3 bases, J shed 2 bases, and the junction held 6 bases outside the gene matches. The CDR3 loop spans 16 amino acids. Germline lookup yields CDR1 MNHNS and CDR2 SASEGT.

V and J are TRBV19 and TRBJ1-5; no firm D call. CDR1 is LNHDA and CDR2 is SQIVND in the germline V gene (reference sequence). The germline V and J ends were trimmed by 8 bases and 4 bases, with 12 bases remaining between them. The CDR3 consists of 13 residues. The CDR3 spells CASAHTSNQPQHF. The CDR3 DNA follows: TGTGCCAGTGCCCACACGTCTAATCAGCCCCAGCATTTT.

The CDR3 reads CASSLPPGGRGYEQYF. DNA of the CDR3: TGTGCCAGCAGTCTACCCCCGGGCGGGAGAGGCTACGAGCAGTACTTC. The V gene is TRBV28, the J gene TRBJ2-7, with 7 bases matching TRBD2. CDR1 and CDR2 from the germline V gene are MDHEN and SYDVKM. The CDR3 has 16 amino acids. J was trimmed by 3 bases and V by 5 bases; bases with no gene match: 13.

The chain uses TRBV28 and TRBJ1-5; tentative D call: TRBD1 (5 bases). The ends were cut back, 5 bases at V and 6 bases at J, with 14 bases in the middle. Germline loops: CDR1 MDHEN, CDR2 SYDVKM. The length of the CDR3 is 14 residues. CDR3 sequence: CASSDAGFVQPQHF. The CDR3 DNA follows: TGTGCCAGCAGTGATGCAGGGTTCGTTCAGCCCCAGCATTTT. Together with reference TRBV28 and TRBJ1-5, the CDR3 gives the full variable domain: DVKVTQSSRYLVKRTGEKVFLECVQDMDHENMFWYRQDPGLGLRLIYFSYDVKMKEKGDIPEGYSVSREKKERFSLILESASTNQTSMYLCASSDAGFVQPQHFGDGTRLSIL.